The clone carrying this T cell receptor (beta chain) came up many times. This entry belongs to a study of regulatory T cells in long-lasting Graves disease. Study information: Those Graves' patients who were newly diagnosed had been on antithyroid drugs under 3 months.

The CDR3 length is 12 residues. CDR1 is GTSNPN, CDR2 SVGIG, per germline (reference sequence). The V gene lost 4 bases and the J gene lost 7 bases, with 10 bases spanning the gap. Regarding time point: newly diagnosed GD, antithyroid drugs for less than 3 months. Scientists built the TCR library using RNA that was extracted from PBMCs. Construction of the TCR beta libraries employed iRepertoire HTBI primers in conjunction with Arm-PCR of CDR3 regions. MiXCR, run by TCRdb on the multiplex PCR reads, gives a single entry per CDR3 protein. This table holds approximately 210,000 distinct CDR3 sequences, around 19% found once.

The sample consisted of peripheral blood mononuclear cells (PBMCs), taken at new diagnosis, from a patient treated with antithyroid drugs. This receptor was taken from a female donor with Graves disease. The V call is TRBV30, the J call TRBJ1-4; D is undetermined. The CDR3 spells CAWKGIREKLFF. Written as DNA, the CDR3 is TGTGCCTGGAAGGGTATACGTGAAAAACTGTTTTTT.